These 30 T cell receptor beta chains share one sample of origin, sequenced in a study of OX40 agonist ivuxolimab in advanced cancers. Repertoires were generated with immunoSEQ multiplex PCR, while TCRdb's copy carries only in-frame clones and drops some. The sample consists of tens of thousands of clones, about 80% of them appearing once. The sequencing used CD4+ or CD8+ T cells sorted from blood, collected in a trial of the OX40 agonist ivuxolimab. The receptors derive from an adult with an advanced solid tumor such as melanoma, head and neck, liver or kidney cancer.

This clone was observed a single time. No DNA is shown, since the ends of the CDR3 on it are uncertain; the CDR3 is the one TCRdb lists. The V gene is TRBV6-6, the J gene TRBJ2-1; the DNA was not used to check the table's D call, TRBD2. The V gene's germline CDR1 is MNHNY and CDR2 SVGAGI (reference sequence). Ends included, the CDR3 has 15 residues. This chain's CDR3 is CASSSSGGWYNEQFF.

This clone was seen a handful of times. The CDR3 sequence is CASSEESQETQYF. Here the CDR3 DNA reads TGTGCCAGCAGTGAGGAGTCCCAAGAGACCCAGTACTTC. The chain employs TRBV2 and TRBJ2-5; D gene ambiguous. CDR1 SNHLY and CDR2 FYNNEI come from the germline V gene. This CDR3 has 13 residues. Trimming removed 3 bases at V and 1 base at J, with 6 bases between.

The V call is TRBV2, the J call TRBJ2-5; the match to TRBD1 covers 7 bases. The CDR3 has 13 amino acids. The trim removed 5 bases at V and 3 bases at J, leaving 3 bases unmatched. CDR1 is SNHLY, CDR2 FYNNEI, per germline. CDR3 DNA: TGTGCCAGCAGTTTCCAGGGGGAAGAGACCCAGTACTTC. Translation gives CASSFQGEETQYF.

The chain combines TRBV28 with TRBJ2-3, with TRBD2 identical over 10 bases. V was pared by 7 bases and J by 4 bases, with 11 bases of the junction left unmatched. This CDR3 has 16 amino acids. In germline, CDR1 is MDHEN, CDR2 SYDVKM. CDR3 nucleotide sequence: TGTGCCAGCACCGGAATCGGACTAGCGGCTTCAGATACGCAGTATTTT. This gives the protein CASTGIGLAASDTQYF.

CDR3 in amino acids: CASSPGGSGGEKLFF. In DNA, the CDR3 is TGTGCCAGCAGCCCCGGAGGTAGCGGGGGGGAAAAACTGTTTTTT. This rearrangement joins TRBV5-4 to TRBJ1-4, with D possibly TRBD1 on 5 matching bases. Germline lookup yields CDR1 SGHNT and CDR2 YYREEE (reference sequence). The CDR3 extends over 15 amino acids. Trimming left V 4 bases short and J 8 bases short, with 18 bases between.

The rearrangement uses TRBV5-4 and TRBJ2-3, with 10 bases lining up with TRBD1. V trimming: 2 bases; J trimming: 6 bases; junction bases outside the gene matches: 6. CDR1 and CDR2 (germline): SGHNT, YYREEE (reference sequence). The CDR3 extends over 15 amino acids. CDR3 DNA sequence: TGTGCCAGCAGCTTCGGACAGGGGGGTCGGGATACGCAGTATTTT. Encoded protein: CASSFGQGGRDTQYF.

The V and J genes are TRBV2 and TRBJ2-5; 10 bases map to TRBD1. The CDR3 contains 15 residues. Per germline, CDR1 SNHLY and CDR2 FYNNEI. J was trimmed by 5 bases and V by 7 bases; bases with no gene match: 10. In DNA form, the CDR3 reads TGTGCCAGCATTCTGGACAGGGGGATTGGGGAGACCCAGTACTTC. Its translation is CASILDRGIGETQYF.

The CDR3 sequence is CASSRGTYNTEAFF. The CDR3 DNA follows: TGTGCCAGCAGCCGGGGGACCTACAACACTGAAGCTTTCTTT. The gene calls are TRBV7-9 and TRBJ1-1; tentative D call: TRBD1 (5 bases). The germline gives CDR1 SEHNR, CDR2 FQNEAQ (reference sequence). Trimming took off 5 bases at V and 2 bases at J, with 12 bases between the two ends. The CDR3 covers 14 residues.

The CDR3 spells CASSLWRVGAFF. The CDR3 nucleotides read TGTGCCAGCAGTTTATGGAGGGTGGGCGCTTTCTTT. The chain recombines TRBV28 with TRBJ1-1; no definite D call. Germline V gives CDR1 MDHEN, CDR2 SYDVKM. The V end was cut by 0 bases, the J end by 11 bases, with 10 bases between. The CDR3 spans 12 residues.

This chain links TRBV11-2 with TRBJ2-5; TRBD2 aligns across 8 bases. The CDR3 loop spans 15 amino acids. V was pared by 3 bases and J by 0 bases, with 3 bases of the junction left unmatched. Germline CDR1 and CDR2: SGHAT and FQNNGV. CDR3 sequence reads: CASSLGLGYQETQYF. The CDR3 bases are TGTGCCAGCAGCTTGGGACTAGGGTACCAAGAGACCCAGTACTTC.

The rearrangement joins TRBV15 to TRBJ2-5; 10 nucleotides agree with TRBD1. This CDR3 spans 15 amino acids. CDR1 and CDR2 from the germline V gene are LNHNV and YYDKDF (reference sequence). The trim removed 5 bases at V and 1 base at J, leaving 4 bases unmatched. CDR3 DNA: TGTGCCACCAGCCCGGGACAGGGGCCCCAAGAGACCCAGTACTTC. Its translation is CATSPGQGPQETQYF.

CDR3 region: CASSFKQRLAYF. In nucleotides, the CDR3 is TGTGCCAGCAGTTTCAAACAGAGACTCGCTTACTTC. This chain connects TRBV6-6 to TRBJ2-7; the D is unclear. CDR3 length: 12 residues. CDR1 is MNHNY, CDR2 SVGAGI, per germline (reference sequence). V was pared by 4 bases and J by 13 bases, with 17 bases between.

The chain has TRBV5-1 and TRBJ1-5; a possible D gene is TRBD1 (5 bases). Per the germline V gene, CDR1 is SGHRS and CDR2 is YFSETQ. CDR3 size: 15 residues. Trimming left V 0 bases short and J 0 bases short, with 7 bases between. The CDR3 protein is CASSLGDSSNQPQHF. The DNA of the CDR3 is TGCGCCAGCAGCTTGGGAGACAGTAGCAATCAGCCCCAGCATTTT.

This clone was observed a single time. The J gene is TRBJ2-6, the V gene TRBV9; D possibly corresponds to TRBD1 (5 bases). V lost 0 bases to trimming and J lost 2 bases, with 9 bases between them. The CDR3 totals 16 residues. Looked up from germline, CDR1 is SGDLS and CDR2 is YYNGEE. The CDR3 sequence: CASSVGTTPGANVLTF. The DNA for the CDR3 is TGTGCCAGCAGCGTAGGGACAACTCCTGGGGCCAACGTCCTGACTTTC.

This chain connects TRBV28 to TRBJ2-7; D gene uncertain. This CDR3 region has 14 residues. V lost 3 bases to trimming and J lost 0 bases, with 9 bases between them. From germline, CDR1 is MDHEN and CDR2 SYDVKM. CDR3 region: CASSFTQTSYEQYF. The CDR3 bases are TGTGCCAGCAGTTTCACGCAAACCTCCTACGAGCAGTACTTC.

The chain uses TRBV5-1 and TRBJ2-3; D is undetermined. Germline V gene sequence: CDR1 SGHRS, CDR2 YFSETQ. The CDR3 runs 15 residues. Trimming cost V 4 bases and J 2 bases, with 14 bases left between them. The CDR3 loop reads CASSPIRPNTDTQYF. Here the CDR3 DNA reads TGCGCCAGCAGCCCCATACGACCGAACACAGATACGCAGTATTTT.

This chain joins TRBV9 and TRBJ1-2; D might be TRBD1 (5 bases). The CDR3 sequence is 14 residues long. The V gene lost 0 bases and the J gene lost 8 bases, with 14 bases spanning the gap. Per germline, CDR1 SGDLS and CDR2 YYNGEE. CDR3 region: CASSVAGQGEGYTF. CDR3 sequence (DNA): TGTGCCAGCAGCGTAGCGGGGCAGGGTGAAGGCTACACCTTC.

The gene calls are TRBV18 and TRBJ1-2, with 9 bases lining up with TRBD1. This CDR3 has 16 amino acids. From germline, CDR1 is KGHSH and CDR2 LQKENI. After removal of 3 bases from V and 6 bases from J, the junction contained 11 bases not matched to a gene. This chain's CDR3 is CASSPQNLQGADGYTF. CDR3 coding DNA: TGTGCCAGCTCACCGCAAAATCTACAGGGGGCCGATGGCTACACCTTC.

CDR3 region: CASSSIDRPYEQYF. DNA of the CDR3: TGTGCCAGCAGCAGTATAGACCGCCCCTACGAGCAGTACTTC. The chain recombines TRBV5-6 with TRBJ2-7; the D is unclear. CDR1 and CDR2 from the germline V gene are SGHDT and YYEEEE. V was clipped by 4 bases and J by 2 bases, with 13 bases between them. CDR3 length: 14 residues.

This chain links TRBV19 with TRBJ1-5; D is unclear. Germline values: CDR1 LNHDA, CDR2 SQIVND (reference sequence). V shed 4 bases and J shed 0 bases, with 10 bases lying between them. This CDR3 has 15 amino acids. CDR3 nucleotide sequence: TGTGCCAGTAGTAGGCAGTTTTTTAGCAATCAGCCCCAGCATTTT. Amino acid sequence: CASSRQFFSNQPQHF.

The CDR3 reads CARSLPIWRDQPQHF. The CDR3 DNA reads as TGTGCCAGAAGCCTCCCGATCTGGAGGGATCAGCCCCAGCATTTT. J is TRBJ1-5 and V is TRBV5-3; D is ambiguous. TRBV5-3 belongs to the ORF category, with a function that is uncertain. Deletions cut 4 bases from V and 5 bases from J, with 16 bases between. The CDR3 spans 15 residues.

This clone was recorded only once. V and J are TRBV7-6 and TRBJ1-3; D remains ambiguous. The CDR3 spans 16 residues. V was shortened by 4 bases and J by 0 bases, with 13 bases between the two germline ends. Germline-derived CDR1 and CDR2 are SGHVS and FNYEAQ. The CDR3 DNA reads as TGTGCCAGCAGCTCAACACGGACCATCTCTGGAAACACCATATATTTT. Translated, it gives CASSSTRTISGNTIYF.

V is TRBV30 and J is TRBJ1-2, with TRBD1 matching over 8 bases. V lost 0 bases and J lost 0; bases outside the gene matches: 3. The CDR3 extends over 15 amino acids. Germline loops: CDR1 GTSNPN, CDR2 SVGIG (reference sequence). The CDR3 region has the DNA TGTGCCTGGAGTGTCCCAGGGGGCTCTAACTATGGCTACACCTTC. This gives the protein CAWSVPGGSNYGYTF.

The chain is built from TRBV7-2 and TRBJ2-2; maybe TRBD1 (5 bases). The CDR3 runs to 15 residues. V lost 2 bases and J 7 bases, leaving 14 bases between the germline ends. Germline assignment: CDR1 SGHTA and CDR2 FQGNSA. CDR3 region: CASSLLGQSIGELFF. The CDR3 coding sequence is TGTGCCAGCAGCTTATTAGGACAATCAATCGGGGAGCTGTTTTTT. Full variable domain (rest looked up from reference TRBV7-2 and TRBJ2-2): GAGVSQSPSNKVTEKGKDVELRCDPISGHTALYWYRQSLGQGLEFLIYFQGNSAPDKSGLPSDRFSAERTGGSVSTLTIQRTQQEDSAVYLCASSLLGQSIGELFFGEGSRLTVL.

This sequence joins TRBV7-9 and TRBJ1-1; D unresolved. Germline V gene sequence: CDR1 SEHNR, CDR2 FQNEAQ (reference sequence). Trimming took off 5 bases at V and 2 bases at J, with 15 bases between the two ends. The CDR3 length is 15 residues. In nucleotides, the CDR3 is TGTGCCAGCAGCGATTCTGGACGGCAAAACACTGAAGCTTTCTTT. Encoded protein: CASSDSGRQNTEAFF.

This clone has only one observation. The chain couples TRBV5-4 to TRBJ2-2; TRBD1 agrees at 10 bases. The CDR3 spans 14 residues. V lost 5 bases to trimming and J lost 8 bases; unmatched junction nucleotides: 6. Germline CDR1 is SGHNT and CDR2 is YYREEE (reference sequence). DNA for the CDR3: TGTGCCAGCAGAACCGGGACAGGGGAAGGGGAGCTGTTTTTT. Residues: CASRTGTGEGELFF.

The CDR3 region has the DNA TGTGCCAGCTCACCAGGGACTAGAGACTACGAGCAGTACTTC. This sequence encodes CASSPGTRDYEQYF. V is TRBV18 and J is TRBJ2-7; 8 bases map to TRBD2. CDR1 is KGHSH and CDR2 is LQKENI in the germline V gene. The J segment lost 3 bases and the V segment lost 2 bases, leaving 3 bases of the junction unmatched. The CDR3 spans 14 residues.

This clone was counted between two and nine times. The gene calls are TRBV6-6 and TRBJ2-7, with D perhaps TRBD2 (5 bases). The CDR3 totals 13 residues. V lost 6 bases to trimming and J lost 0 bases, with 9 bases between them. Germline assignment: CDR1 MNHNY and CDR2 SVGAGI (reference sequence). CDR3 loop: CASSPGDSYEQYF. The CDR3 DNA reads as TGTGCCAGCAGCCCCGGGGACTCCTACGAGCAGTACTTC.

This clone was detected only once. The chain employs TRBV10-3 and TRBJ2-5; 8 bases are shared with TRBD1. Germline values: CDR1 ENHRY, CDR2 SYGVKD. The length of the CDR3 is 16 residues. V gave up 3 bases and J gave up 4 bases; unmatched junction bases: 10. CDR3 DNA: TGTGCCATCAGTGACCAGGACAGGGCTTGGAGAGAGACCCAGTACTTC. Its translation: CAISDQDRAWRETQYF.

The rearrangement links TRBV27 to TRBJ1-1, with TRBD1 matching 11 bases. The V and J ends lost 5 bases and 5 bases, in that order; junction bases with no gene match: 4. Germline values: CDR1 MNHEY, CDR2 SMNVEV (reference sequence). This CDR3 spans 14 amino acids. CDR3 amino acids: CASSPGQGGTEAFF. CDR3 nucleotides: TGTGCCAGCAGTCCGGGACAGGGGGGGACTGAAGCTTTCTTT.